The next 24 T cell receptor beta chains were all read from a single sample in a study of CD8 T cells in Susac syndrome. Random hexamers were used to reverse transcribe an amount of about 0.5 to 1 ug RNA. From the immunoSEQ multiplex PCR reads, TCRdb called clonotypes with MiXCR, one entry per CDR3 protein. The table records about 150,000 distinct CDR3 sequences, approximately 96% of them present only once. The sequenced sample was CD4+ T cells from PBMCs. These TCRs come from a human donor with Susac syndrome.

The V and J genes are TRBV7-9 and TRBJ2-1, with D possibly matching TRBD1 (5 bases). This CDR3 is built from 16 residues. Germline loops: CDR1 SEHNR, CDR2 FQNEAQ (reference sequence). Trimming cost V 1 base and J 2 bases, with 12 bases left between them. The CDR3 coding sequence is TGTGCCAGCAGCTTAGTTCCGAGACAGACCTACAATGAGCAGTTCTTC. Protein product: CASSLVPRQTYNEQFF.

V is TRBV20-1 and J is TRBJ2-3; TRBD2 agrees at 9 bases. Germline V gene lookup returns CDR1 DFQATT and CDR2 SNEGSKA (reference sequence). The J segment lost 3 bases and the V segment lost 6 bases, leaving 7 bases of the junction unmatched. CDR3 length: 14 residues. CDR3 in DNA: TGCAGTGCGGAGAGCGGGAGGTGGACAGATACGCAGTATTTT. The encoded protein is CSAESGRWTDTQYF.

This rearrangement joins TRBV20-1 to TRBJ1-5, with a tentative D call TRBD1 (5 bases). CDR1 and CDR2 (germline): DFQATT, SNEGSKA (reference sequence). CDR3 size: 13 residues. V was pared by 5 bases and J by 3 bases, with 11 bases between. The CDR3 sequence is CSARGTLNQPQHF. The CDR3 region has the DNA TGCAGTGCTCGAGGGACCCTCAATCAGCCCCAGCATTTT.

The CDR3 here is CSARQGVSSYNEQFF. CDR3 DNA: TGCAGTGCAAGACAGGGGGTTAGCTCCTACAATGAGCAGTTCTTC. The V call is TRBV20-1, the J call TRBJ2-1, with 9 bases lining up with TRBD1. The J segment lost 0 bases and the V segment lost 6 bases, leaving 6 bases of the junction unmatched. Germline CDR1 reads DFQATT; CDR2 reads SNEGSKA (reference sequence). The length of the CDR3 is 15 residues.

The chain joins TRBV9 to TRBJ1-4; 7 bases agree with TRBD1. This CDR3 is 15 amino acids long. The V segment lost 2 bases and the J segment 8 bases; nucleotides outside the gene matches: 9. CDR1 and CDR2 from the germline V gene are SGDLS and YYNGEE. The CDR3 region is CASSVRTGLNEKLFF. CDR3 nucleotide sequence: TGTGCCAGCAGCGTCCGGACAGGCTTAAACGAAAAACTGTTTTTT.

The rearrangement joins TRBV13 to TRBJ2-7; D assignment may be TRBD1 or TRBD2 (5 bases each). Between the trimmed V and J ends, which lost 5 bases and 5 bases, there was a span of 13 bases. This CDR3 region has 13 residues. Looked up from germline, CDR1 is PRHDT and CDR2 is FYEKMQ (reference sequence). CDR3 DNA sequence: TGTGCCAGCAGCGAACTCAGGGACCACGAGCAGTACTTC. This gives the protein CASSELRDHEQYF.

The chain employs TRBV28 and TRBJ1-2; TRBD1 matches 7 bases. CDR3 size: 16 residues. The ends lost 3 bases at V and 7 bases at J; junction bases unmatched: 14. Germline values: CDR1 MDHEN, CDR2 SYDVKM. The CDR3 is CASSFEGAGAKAGYTF. The CDR3 DNA sequence: TGTGCCAGCAGTTTTGAGGGGGCAGGGGCTAAGGCTGGCTACACCTTC.

The CDR3 DNA reads TGCGCCAGCAGCCAAGGAAGGGGAGGGAGAGAGACCCAGTACTTC. It codes for CASSQGRGGRETQYF. The chain carries TRBV4-1 and TRBJ2-5; TRBD2 agrees at 7 bases. Germline values: CDR1 MGHRA, CDR2 YSYEKL. The V and J ends lost 1 base and 4 bases, in that order; junction bases with no gene match: 6. This CDR3 has 15 residues.

The chain links TRBV28 to TRBJ2-2, with TRBD2 identical over 10 bases. V lost 6 bases to trimming and J lost 2 bases; unmatched junction nucleotides: 3. Germline CDR1 and CDR2: MDHEN and SYDVKM. The CDR3 length is 15 residues. CDR3 nucleotides: TGTGCCAGCAGGACTAGCGGGCATAACACCGGGGAGCTGTTTTTT. It encodes CASRTSGHNTGELFF.

The chain joins TRBV5-6 to TRBJ2-7; D is perhaps TRBD2 (5 bases). The CDR3 is 15 amino acids. The V end lost 4 bases, the J end lost 2 bases, and 16 bases lay between the germline ends. Germline V CDR1 and CDR2: SGHDT, YYEEEE. The CDR3 DNA sequence: TGTGCCAGCAGCCATTTTCTTTACGGGACCTACGAGCAGTACTTC. It encodes CASSHFLYGTYEQYF. The variable domain in full, completed from reference TRBV5-6 and TRBJ2-7, reads DAGVTQSPTHLIKTRGQQVTLRCSPKSGHDTVSWYQQALGQGPQFIFQYYEEEERQRGNFPDRFSGHQFPNYSSELNVNALLLGDSALYLCASSHFLYGTYEQYFGPGTRLTVT.

J is TRBJ2-5 and V is TRBV5-1; D tentatively reads TRBD1 or TRBD2 (5 bases each). CDR1 is SGHRS and CDR2 is YFSETQ in the germline V gene. With 4 bases removed from V and 3 bases from J, the gap between germline ends came to 13 bases. CDR3 length: 14 amino acids. The CDR3 loop reads CASSTGRTKETQYF. DNA for the CDR3: TGCGCCAGCAGCACGGGACGTACTAAAGAGACCCAGTACTTC.

The rearrangement joins TRBV4-1 to TRBJ2-5; 8 bases agree with TRBD1. The germline gives CDR1 MGHRA, CDR2 YSYEKL. The V segment lost 4 bases and the J segment 5 bases; nucleotides outside the gene matches: 9. The CDR3 runs to 15 residues. The CDR3 DNA reads as TGCGCCAGCAGCCCCCGACAGGGGAGAGGGGAGACCCAGTACTTC. It encodes CASSPRQGRGETQYF.

The chain joins TRBV4-1 to TRBJ2-3, with 9 bases matching TRBD1. Germline V gene data show CDR1 as MGHRA and CDR2 as YSYEKL. V trimming: 4 bases; J trimming: 3 bases; junction bases outside the gene matches: 5. CDR3 size: 15 residues. CDR3 nucleotide sequence: TGCGCCAGCAGCCGGACAGGGGACGCGACAGATACGCAGTATTTT. Protein product: CASSRTGDATDTQYF.

This chain uses TRBV19 with TRBJ1-6; 7 bases are shared with TRBD1. Trimming at V came to 8 bases and at J to 5 bases, leaving 9 bases not matched to a gene. The CDR3 loop spans 15 amino acids. Germline-derived CDR1 and CDR2 are LNHDA and SQIVND (reference sequence). CDR3 loop: CASGARQGDNSPLHF. For the CDR3, the DNA is TGTGCCAGTGGGGCAAGACAGGGAGATAATTCACCCCTCCACTTT.

The rearrangement uses TRBV20-1 and TRBJ2-3; 7 bases match TRBD2. The CDR3 has 15 amino acids. Germline V gene data show CDR1 as DFQATT and CDR2 as SNEGSKA (reference sequence). V was pared by 0 bases and J by 2 bases, with 5 bases of the junction left unmatched. The CDR3 is CSARDRRGNTDTQYF. In DNA form, the CDR3 reads TGCAGTGCTAGAGATCGGCGGGGGAACACAGATACGCAGTATTTT.

Here the CDR3 reads CASSYGGQGSYEQYF. The CDR3 bases are TGTGCCAGCAGTTACGGGGGACAGGGCTCCTACGAGCAGTACTTC. The chain is built from TRBV6-5 and TRBJ2-7; 9 bases fit TRBD1. The CDR3 is 15 residues long. Germline CDR1 and CDR2: MNHEY and SVGAGI. V shed 2 bases, J shed 0 bases, and the junction held 2 bases outside the gene matches.

The chain joins TRBV12-3 or TRBV12-4 to TRBJ2-5; 7 positions match TRBD2. The CDR3 runs to 14 residues. V gave up 0 bases and J gave up 3 bases; unmatched junction bases: 1. This CDR3 is CASSLAAGEETQYF. The CDR3 nucleotides are TGTGCCAGCAGTTTAGCGGCGGGGGAAGAGACCCAGTACTTC.

J is TRBJ2-3 and V is TRBV20-1, with 11 bases lining up with TRBD1. CDR1 and CDR2 (germline): DFQATT, SNEGSKA (reference sequence). The V gene end was trimmed by 6 bases and the J gene end by 4 bases; junction bases not matched to a gene: 3. The CDR3 has 13 amino acids. CDR3 coding DNA: TGCAGTGCCGGGACAGGGGGATCAGATACGCAGTATTTT. It is translated as CSAGTGGSDTQYF.

A few counts support this clonotype. The CDR3 spells CASSLDSYNEQFF. In nucleotides, the CDR3 is TGTGCCAGCAGTTTGGACTCCTACAATGAGCAGTTCTTC. The chain uses TRBV27 and TRBJ2-1, with D unclear. The CDR3 has 13 residues. V lost 3 bases to trimming and J lost 0 bases, with 3 bases between them. Germline values: CDR1 MNHEY, CDR2 SMNVEV (reference sequence).

J is TRBJ1-2 and V is TRBV7-9; D is possibly TRBD1 (5 bases). The CDR3 contains 11 residues. With 10 bases removed from V and 8 bases from J, the gap between germline ends came to 14 bases. Per the germline V gene, CDR1 is SEHNR and CDR2 is FQNEAQ (reference sequence). CDR3 sequence (DNA): TGTGCCACCTACGGGGGTTCGGGCTACACCTTC. Translation: CATYGGSGYTF.

The chain links TRBV20-1 to TRBJ2-7, with no clear D. CDR3 length: 13 residues. Germline V gene sequence: CDR1 DFQATT, CDR2 SNEGSKA (reference sequence). V lost 3 bases, J lost 5 bases, and 14 bases lay in between. CDR3 protein: CSASPDAGNEQYF. The CDR3 DNA follows: TGCAGTGCTAGTCCAGACGCAGGCAACGAGCAGTACTTC.

This clonotype was recorded only once. The V and J genes are TRBV28 and TRBJ1-5; no definite D call. This CDR3 is built from 12 residues. The germline V and J ends were trimmed by 4 bases and 7 bases, with 8 bases remaining between them. The germline CDR1 and CDR2 sequences are MDHEN and SYDVKM. The CDR3 nucleotides are TGTGCCAGCAGTTCAGACTTACAGCCCCAGCATTTT. Residues: CASSSDLQPQHF.

The chain combines TRBV29-1 with TRBJ2-3; TRBD2 matches 8 bases. Germline assignment: CDR1 SQVTM and CDR2 ANQGSEA. This CDR3 is 15 amino acids long. With 6 bases clipped from V and 2 bases from J, the junction kept 10 bases outside the gene matches. The CDR3 coding sequence is TGCAGCGTCCTGGGGGGACTAGGGGACACAGATACGCAGTATTTT. Amino acid sequence: CSVLGGLGDTDTQYF.

J is TRBJ2-3 and V is TRBV29-1; TRBD1 or TRBD2 may be the D gene (5 bases each). Per the germline V gene, CDR1 is SQVTM and CDR2 is ANQGSEA. The CDR3 totals 14 residues. Between the trimmed V and J ends, which lost 6 bases and 6 bases, there was a span of 19 bases. The CDR3 reads CSVAVSSRVDTQYF. CDR3 coding DNA: TGCAGCGTCGCGGTCTCTAGCAGGGTGGATACGCAGTATTTT.